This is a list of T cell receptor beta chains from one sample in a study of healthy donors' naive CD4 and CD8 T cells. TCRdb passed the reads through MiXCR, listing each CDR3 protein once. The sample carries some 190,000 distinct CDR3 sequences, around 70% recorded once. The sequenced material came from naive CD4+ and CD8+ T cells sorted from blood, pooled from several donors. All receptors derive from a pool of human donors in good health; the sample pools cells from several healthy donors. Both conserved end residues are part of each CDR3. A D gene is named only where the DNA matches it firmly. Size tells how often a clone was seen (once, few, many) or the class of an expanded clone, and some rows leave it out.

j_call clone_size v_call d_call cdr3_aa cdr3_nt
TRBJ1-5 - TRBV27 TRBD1 CASSLFGQGALQPQHF TGTGCCAGCAGTTTATTTGGACAGGGTGCGTTACAGCCCCAGCATTTT
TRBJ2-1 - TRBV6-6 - CASSYGRGYNEQFF TGTGCCAGCAGTTACGGCAGGGGCTACAATGAGCAGTTCTTC
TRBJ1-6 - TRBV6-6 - CASSYRERDSPLHF TGTGCCAGCAGTTACCGGGAACGCGATTCACCCCTCCACTTT
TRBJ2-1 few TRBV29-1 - CSLGRGVSYNEQFF TGCAGCCTCGGAAGGGGTGTTTCCTACAATGAGCAGTTCTTC
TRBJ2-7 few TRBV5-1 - CASSLDRGSYEQYF TGCGCCAGCAGCTTGGATAGGGGTTCGTACGAGCAGTACTTC
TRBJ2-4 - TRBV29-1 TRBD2 CSVSSGIAGVAENIQYF TGCAGCGTTTCCTCGGGCATAGCGGGAGTTGCGGAGAACATTCAGTACTTC
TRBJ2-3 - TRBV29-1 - CSAGLFSTDTQYF TGCAGCGCCGGACTATTTAGCACAGATACGCAGTATTTT
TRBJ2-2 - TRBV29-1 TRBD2 CSVRTSAGELFF TGCAGCGTTCGGACTAGCGCCGGGGAGCTGTTTTTT
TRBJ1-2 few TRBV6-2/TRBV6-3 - CASSYWQDGYTF TGTGCCAGCAGTTACTGGCAGGATGGCTACACCTTC
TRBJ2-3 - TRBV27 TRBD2 CASNSGGTDTQYF TGTGCCAGCAATAGCGGGGGCACAGATACGCAGTATTTT
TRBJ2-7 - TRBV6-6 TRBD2 CASSFVTSGSSYEQYF TGTGCCAGCAGTTTCGTGACTAGCGGTAGCTCCTACGAGCAGTACTTC
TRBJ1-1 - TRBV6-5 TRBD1 CASSSPRGDTEAFF TGTGCCAGCAGTAGCCCCAGGGGGGACACTGAAGCTTTCTTT
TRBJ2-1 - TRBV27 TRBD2 CASSLSGGGLLNEQFF TGTGCCAGCAGTTTATCCGGGGGAGGGCTGTTAAATGAGCAGTTCTTC
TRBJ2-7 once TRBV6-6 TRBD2 CASRAGGPPYEQYF TGTGCCAGCAGAGCGGGAGGGCCCCCCTACGAGCAGTACTTC
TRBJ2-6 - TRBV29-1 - CSVVESYFRDCYSGANVLTF TGCAGCGTTGTCGAATCCTACTTCCGGGACTGCTACTCTGGGGCCAACGTCCTGACTTTC
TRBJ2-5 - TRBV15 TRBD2 CATSRVPGTSGKETQYF TGTGCCACCAGCAGAGTCCCCGGGACTAGCGGTAAAGAGACCCAGTACTTC
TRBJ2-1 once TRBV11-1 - CASSLDEQFF TGTGCCAGCAGCTTAGATGAGCAGTTCTTC
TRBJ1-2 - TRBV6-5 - CASSYSSALDGYTF TGTGCCAGCAGTTACTCGAGCGCTTTGGATGGCTACACCTTC
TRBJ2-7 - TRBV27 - CAGRDAVRYEQYF TGTGCCGGCCGAGACGCCGTTAGATACGAGCAGTACTTC
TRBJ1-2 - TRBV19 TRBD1 CASSPSRGHFGYTF TGTGCCAGTAGCCCCAGCAGGGGGCATTTTGGCTACACCTTC
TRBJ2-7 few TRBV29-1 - CSVEVMGATYEQYF TGCAGCGTTGAAGTAATGGGGGCCACCTACGAGCAGTACTTC
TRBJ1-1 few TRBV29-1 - CSVETLNTEAFF TGCAGCGTTGAGACCCTGAACACTGAAGCTTTCTTT
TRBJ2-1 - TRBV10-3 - CASMAVFGEQFF TGTGCCAGCATGGCAGTTTTTGGTGAGCAGTTCTTC
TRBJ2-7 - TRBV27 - CASAGNPYEQYF TGTGCCAGCGCAGGAAACCCCTACGAGCAGTACTTC
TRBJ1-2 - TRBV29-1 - CSVDKGMGYTF TGCAGCGTTGACAAAGGCATGGGCTACACCTTC
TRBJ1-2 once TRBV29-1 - CSVEDRGTNYGYTF TGCAGCGTTGAAGATCGCGGGACCAACTATGGCTACACCTTC
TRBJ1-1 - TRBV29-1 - CSVNRGEDTEAFF TGCAGCGTTAACCGAGGGGAAGACACTGAAGCTTTCTTT
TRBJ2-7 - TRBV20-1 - CSAVFWKRRDDEQYF TGCAGTGCAGTGTTCTGGAAGCGCAGGGACGACGAGCAGTACTTC
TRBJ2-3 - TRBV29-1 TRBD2 CSVDWAGGPDTQYF TGCAGCGTGGACTGGGCGGGAGGGCCAGATACGCAGTATTTT
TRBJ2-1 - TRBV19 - CASSISYLYNEQFF TGTGCCAGTAGTATATCTTATTTATACAATGAGCAGTTCTTC
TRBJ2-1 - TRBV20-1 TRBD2 CSARKAGGANEQFF TGCAGTGCTAGAAAGGCGGGAGGAGCGAATGAGCAGTTCTTC
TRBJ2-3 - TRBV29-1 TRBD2 CSGRGGVTSTDTQYF TGCAGCGGACGGGGAGGGGTGACTAGCACAGATACGCAGTATTTT
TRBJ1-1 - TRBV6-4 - CASSDWAGEAFF TGTGCCAGCAGTGATTGGGCAGGGGAAGCTTTCTTT
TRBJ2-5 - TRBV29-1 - CSAVTGETQYF TGCAGCGCCGTGACGGGGGAGACCCAGTACTTC
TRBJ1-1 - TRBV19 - CASGGEDNTEAFF TGTGCCAGCGGCGGGGAGGATAACACTGAAGCTTTCTTT
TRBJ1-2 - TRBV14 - CASSQVTRGRNYGYTF TGTGCCAGCAGCCAAGTGACGAGGGGCCGTAACTATGGCTACACCTTC
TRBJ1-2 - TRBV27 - CASSFLSGIGYTF TGTGCCAGCAGTTTTTTGTCGGGGATTGGCTACACCTTC
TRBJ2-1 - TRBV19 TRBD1 CASSIPSDRVSYNEQFF TGTGCCAGTAGTATTCCCTCGGACAGGGTGTCCTACAATGAGCAGTTCTTC
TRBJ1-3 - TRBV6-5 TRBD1 CASSSNRGLGNTIYF TGTGCCAGCAGTTCCAACAGGGGGCTGGGAAACACCATATATTTT
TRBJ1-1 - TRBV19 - CASSRTYTEAFF TGTGCCAGTAGTAGAACTTACACTGAAGCTTTCTTT
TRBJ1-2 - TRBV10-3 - CAISGTDYGYTF TGTGCCATCAGTGGGACGGACTATGGCTACACCTTC
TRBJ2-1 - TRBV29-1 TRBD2 CSVGWSVSGISYNEQFF TGCAGCGTTGGATGGTCCGTAAGCGGGATCTCCTACAATGAGCAGTTCTTC
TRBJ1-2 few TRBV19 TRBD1 CASHTSGQGPNYGYTF TGTGCCAGCCATACCAGTGGACAGGGCCCTAACTATGGCTACACCTTC
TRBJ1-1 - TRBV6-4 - CASSDSIGEAFF TGTGCCAGCAGTGACTCGATAGGTGAAGCTTTCTTT
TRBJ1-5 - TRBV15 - CATSGFHGGSQNQPQHF TGTGCCACCAGCGGCTTTCATGGGGGCAGCCAAAATCAGCCCCAGCATTTT
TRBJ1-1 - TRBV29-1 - CSVVGDSTEAFF TGCAGCGTCGTAGGCGACTCCACTGAAGCTTTCTTT
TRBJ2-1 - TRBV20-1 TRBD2 CSARDRGGLAVTYNEQFF TGCAGTGCTAGAGATCGAGGGGGACTAGCGGTGACCTACAATGAGCAGTTCTTC
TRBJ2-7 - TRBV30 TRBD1 CARSVQGASYEQYF TGTGCCCGGAGTGTACAGGGGGCTAGCTACGAGCAGTACTTC
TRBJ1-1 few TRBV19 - CASSPLAGTEAFF TGTGCCAGTAGTCCCCTGGCCGGGACTGAAGCTTTCTTT
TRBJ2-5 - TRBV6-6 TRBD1 CASSLTGGVAETQYF TGTGCCAGCAGCTTGACAGGGGGTGTCGCAGAGACCCAGTACTTC
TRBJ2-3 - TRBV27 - CASISTDTQYF TGTGCCAGCATTAGCACAGATACGCAGTATTTT
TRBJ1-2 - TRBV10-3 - CAISESSSPGSNYGYTF TGTGCCATCAGTGAGTCGTCCAGTCCCGGTTCTAACTATGGCTACACCTTC
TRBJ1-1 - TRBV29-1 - CSAENTEAFF TGCAGCGCTGAGAACACTGAAGCTTTCTTT
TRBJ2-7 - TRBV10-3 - CAISENSYEQYF TGTGCCATCAGTGAGAATAGCTACGAGCAGTACTTC
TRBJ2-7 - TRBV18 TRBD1 CASSPPGQSSYEQYF TGTGCCAGCTCACCCCCGGGACAGTCTTCCTACGAGCAGTACTTC
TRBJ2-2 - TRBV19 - CATPRDTANTGELFF TGTGCCACCCCCAGGGACACTGCGAACACCGGGGAGCTGTTTTTT
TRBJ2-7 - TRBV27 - CASSLAPPNEQYF TGTGCCAGCAGTTTGGCGCCGCCAAACGAGCAGTACTTC